This T cell receptor beta chain was captured by sequencing in a study of cytomegalovirus exposure and HLA in healthy donors. The PCR was carried out with 60 Vbeta primers and 13 Jbeta primers. Some clones are missing from TCRdb's copy, which holds only in-frame ones; the method was immunoSEQ multiplex PCR. The sample yields around 200,000 clones, roughly 80% seen once. Healthy individuals who donated bone marrow served as the donors. Notes on this clone: Its antigen is currently unknown.

Findings and limits, study-wide: In vitro data verified a few CMV-associated chains as specific for CMV antigens. Altogether, 160 or so TCR beta chains were recorded as cytomegalovirus-associated. Later analysis showed TCR association rates varying by HLA locus, highest for DRB1 and lowest for HLA-C.

This TCR derives from a man aged 35 to 55 in good health and CMV-seronegative. Sequencing was carried out using PBMCs.

CDR3 in DNA: TGTGCCAGCAGTCCCCGGCCCCGGGACCAAGAGACCCAGTACTTC. It specifies CASSPRPRDQETQYF. The J gene is TRBJ2-5, the V gene TRBV11-1, with D unresolved. There are 15 residues in the CDR3. Per the germline V gene, CDR1 is SGHAT and CDR2 is FQDESV (reference sequence). V dropped 6 bases and J dropped 0 bases, with 14 bases sitting between them.